Presented here are 27 T cell receptor beta chains from one specimen sequenced in a study of blood T cell repertoires in COVID-19. Data came from immunoSEQ multiplex PCR; TCRdb stores just in-frame clones and leaves some out. The repertoire includes more than 250,000 clones, 85% to 90% of them detected once, and 5.5% to 8% sits in the top ten. Sequenced input: peripheral blood. Every receptor here comes from a woman in her fifties or sixties with COVID-19, enrolled during active disease.

The V and J genes are TRBV5-4 and TRBJ1-2; 9 bases match TRBD1. The CDR3 runs to 16 residues. V trimming: 4 bases; J trimming: 5 bases; junction bases outside the gene matches: 12. Germline values: CDR1 SGHNT, CDR2 YYREEE (reference sequence). The CDR3, as DNA: TGTGCCAGCAGCAGCTCCCGGGACAGGGTCCTATATGGCTACACCTTC. This translates into CASSSSRDRVLYGYTF.

V and J are TRBV4-1 and TRBJ2-5, with TRBD2 identical over 7 bases. Germline CDR1 and CDR2: MGHRA and YSYEKL. V shed 1 base and J 2 bases; nucleotides not matched to a gene: 13. The CDR3 runs to 18 residues. DNA for the CDR3: TGCGCCAGCAGCCAAGGTACAGCGGGAACCCTTCTGCAAGAGACCCAGTACTTC. The encoded protein is CASSQGTAGTLLQETQYF.

This rearrangement joins TRBV29-1 to TRBJ2-1; possible D gene TRBD1, 5 bases. This CDR3 comprises 14 residues. Trimming shortened V by 1 base and J by 9 bases, and 16 bases separated the two germline ends. The germline V gene has CDR1 SQVTM and CDR2 ANQGSEA. The CDR3 protein is CSVEVSGAPLEQFF. CDR3 nucleotide sequence: TGCAGCGTTGAAGTCAGTGGGGCCCCACTTGAGCAGTTCTTC.

The chain has TRBV30 and TRBJ2-1; D may be TRBD2 (5 bases). The CDR3 extends over 12 amino acids. V lost 8 bases, J lost 6 bases, and 14 bases lay in between. CDR1 is GTSNPN and CDR2 is SVGIG in the germline V gene (reference sequence). CDR3 region: CALTEGSNEQFF. In DNA, the CDR3 is TGTGCCCTCACCGAGGGTAGCAATGAGCAGTTCTTC.

The chain employs TRBV27 and TRBJ1-3; D is unresolved. Germline loops: CDR1 MNHEY, CDR2 SMNVEV (reference sequence). The CDR3 has 13 amino acids. Trimming took off 5 bases at V and 0 bases at J, with 5 bases between the two ends. CDR3 loop: CASSKYSGNTIYF. The CDR3 nucleotides read TGTGCCAGCAGTAAATACTCTGGAAACACCATATATTTT.

CDR3 coding DNA: TGTGCCAGCAGCCCCTCGGTGGGCAGGGGGGATGGGGCCAACGTCCTGACTTTC. This sequence encodes CASSPSVGRGDGANVLTF. V gene TRBV7-9 combines with J gene TRBJ2-6, with a possible D match to TRBD1 (7 bases). Germline CDR1 reads SEHNR; CDR2 reads FQNEAQ (reference sequence). The CDR3 covers 18 residues. V lost 5 bases and J lost 3, with 20 bases in between.

This clone showed up just a few times. The chain combines TRBV6-2 or TRBV6-3 with TRBJ2-2; tentatively, D is TRBD2 (5 bases). Deletions cut 2 bases from V and 7 bases from J, with 11 bases between. This CDR3 comprises 14 residues. Germline V gene lookup returns CDR1 MNHEY and CDR2 SVGEGT. The CDR3 DNA follows: TGTGCCAGCAGTTACCGCTTTCGGGGCGGGGAGCTGTTTTTT. The encoded protein is CASSYRFRGGELFF.

This sequence joins TRBV27 and TRBJ2-7; TRBD2 might be the D (5 bases). Germline values: CDR1 MNHEY, CDR2 SMNVEV (reference sequence). The CDR3 runs 14 residues. The germline V and J ends were trimmed by 2 bases and 6 bases, with 14 bases remaining between them. The DNA for the CDR3 is TGTGCCAGCAGTTTAGGACGGGTCCGGGGCGAGCAGTACTTC. It translates to CASSLGRVRGEQYF.

The gene calls are TRBV12-3 or TRBV12-4 and TRBJ2-2; 7 nucleotides match TRBD2. This CDR3 spans 13 amino acids. Trimming removed 5 bases from V and 4 bases from J; junction bases left unmatched: 1. CDR3 in DNA: TGTGCCAGCAGTGGGGAGGGCACCGGGGAGCTGTTTTTT. Translated, it gives CASSGEGTGELFF.

The rearrangement joins TRBV13 to TRBJ1-1; D uncertain. There are 12 residues in the CDR3. Germline V gene lookup returns CDR1 PRHDT and CDR2 FYEKMQ (reference sequence). V lost 6 bases, J lost 1 base, and 6 bases lay in between. The CDR3 spells CASRYRNTEAFF. DNA for the CDR3: TGTGCCAGCAGGTACAGGAACACTGAAGCTTTCTTT. The whole variable domain, filled in from reference TRBV13 and TRBJ1-1, reads AAGVIQSPRHLIKEKRETATLKCYPIPRHDTVYWYQQGPGQDPQFLISFYEKMQSDKGSIPDRFSAQQFSDYHSELNMSSLELGDSALYFCASRYRNTEAFFGQGTRLTVV.

V and J are TRBV9 and TRBJ1-2, with D possibly matching TRBD1 (6 bases). Germline loops: CDR1 SGDLS, CDR2 YYNGEE. The CDR3 has 15 residues. V gave up 3 bases and J gave up 4 bases, with 16 bases separating them. Written as DNA, the CDR3 is TGTGCCAGCAGCGCTGACCAGGGGTACGGCTATGGCTACACCTTC. As protein: CASSADQGYGYGYTF.

The V call is TRBV7-9, the J call TRBJ2-1, with D maybe TRBD2 (6 bases). V was cut by 0 bases and J by 6 bases, with 9 bases left in between. This CDR3 is 14 amino acids long. Per the germline V gene, CDR1 is SEHNR and CDR2 is FQNEAQ (reference sequence). CDR3 sequence: CASSLARTINEQFF. The CDR3 nucleotides are TGTGCCAGCAGCTTAGCCAGGACTATCAATGAGCAGTTCTTC.

V and J are TRBV25-1 and TRBJ2-5; possible D gene TRBD1, 5 bases. The V and J ends lost 0 bases and 5 bases respectively, with 10 bases between them. The CDR3 length is 14 residues. Germline loops: CDR1 MGHDK, CDR2 SYGVNS. The CDR3 spells CASSEYRVGETQYF. In nucleotides, the CDR3 is TGTGCCAGCAGTGAATACAGGGTCGGGGAGACCCAGTACTTC.

The chain has TRBV7-9 and TRBJ2-7; D perhaps matches TRBD1 (7 bases). Trimming removed 4 bases at V and 3 bases at J, with 16 bases between. This CDR3 spans 15 amino acids. Germline values: CDR1 SEHNR, CDR2 FQNEAQ (reference sequence). This CDR3 reads CASSSQGGGFYEQYF. DNA for the CDR3: TGTGCCAGCAGCTCCCAAGGAGGGGGCTTCTACGAGCAGTACTTC.

The chain recombines TRBV5-6 with TRBJ1-6; the match to TRBD1 covers 7 bases. Trimming at V came to 2 bases and at J to 7 bases, leaving 12 bases not matched to a gene. Germline CDR1 and CDR2: SGHDT and YYEEEE. This CDR3 spans 17 amino acids. CDR3 DNA: TGTGCCAGCAGCTTTCCCAGGGGGGAAGGGCGCAATTCACCCCTCCACTTT. Its protein is CASSFPRGEGRNSPLHF.

This clone was seen more than once but under ten times. The V call is TRBV30, the J call TRBJ1-1; tentative D call: TRBD1 (5 bases). The length of the CDR3 is 15 residues. V lost 3 bases and J lost 6, with 20 bases in between. Germline loops: CDR1 GTSNPN, CDR2 SVGIG (reference sequence). CDR3 nucleotide sequence: TGTGCCTGGAGCCGGGGGGGGAGTGCTGTGGCTGAAGCTTTCTTT. Translated: CAWSRGGSAVAEAFF.

V and J are TRBV21-1 and TRBJ2-4; TRBD2, the D gene given by the table, was not confirmed from the DNA. TRBV21-1 is a known pseudogene. The CDR3 consists of 17 residues. CDR3 nucleotide sequence: TGTGCCAGCAGCAGCCTCCTCGGGGGGCGAAGGGCAAACATTCAGTACTTC. Translation gives CASSSLLGGRRANIQYF.

CDR3 sequence reads: CATSRILQAGEQFF. The CDR3 nucleotides are TGTGCCACCAGCAGAATTCTGCAGGCGGGAGAGCAGTTCTTC. The rearrangement uses TRBV15 and TRBJ2-1; maybe TRBD2 (6 bases). Trimming removed 2 bases from V and 10 bases from J, with 15 bases in between. The CDR3 is made up of 14 amino acids. Germline V gene data show CDR1 as LNHNV and CDR2 as YYDKDF (reference sequence).

This chain uses TRBV12-5 with TRBJ2-2; 8 nucleotides align to TRBD2. V lost 5 bases and J lost 4; bases outside the gene matches: 3. This CDR3 contains 14 residues. Germline lookup yields CDR1 LGHNT and CDR2 FRNRAP. The CDR3 spells CASGLGTSTGELFF. The CDR3, as DNA: TGTGCTAGTGGTCTAGGGACTAGCACCGGGGAGCTGTTTTTT.

CDR3 nucleotides: TGCGCCAGCAGCCAAGATCTGGCTAGCGGTGGTAATGAGCAGTTCTTC. It specifies CASSQDLASGGNEQFF. The chain has TRBV4-3 and TRBJ2-1; 7 nucleotides agree with TRBD2. This CDR3 comprises 16 residues. V was pared by 0 bases and J by 7 bases, with 9 bases of the junction left unmatched. The germline gives CDR1 LGHNA, CDR2 YSLEER.

The rearrangement links TRBV4-2 to TRBJ2-1, with a possible D match to TRBD2 (5 bases). The germline V gene has CDR1 LGHNA and CDR2 YNFKEQ. The CDR3 is made up of 17 amino acids. Trimming removed 4 bases from V and 0 bases from J, with 16 bases in between. The CDR3 spells CASSPAARGSSYNEQFF. The CDR3 DNA sequence: TGTGCCAGCAGCCCAGCGGCGAGAGGGAGCTCCTACAATGAGCAGTTCTTC.

The rearrangement links TRBV19 to TRBJ1-2; a weak D match, TRBD1 (6 bases). This CDR3 spans 12 amino acids. Per germline, CDR1 LNHDA and CDR2 SQIVND (reference sequence). Trimming pared 10 bases from V and 10 bases from J, leaving 19 bases between. DNA for the CDR3: TGTGCCACCAGGGGCCCCGTCCCCGACTACACCTTC. It is translated as CATRGPVPDYTF.

This chain joins TRBV5-1 and TRBJ2-5; D may be TRBD1 (6 bases). V lost 5 bases and J 0 bases, leaving 14 bases between the germline ends. Germline values: CDR1 SGHRS, CDR2 YFSETQ. This CDR3 has 15 residues. The CDR3 sequence: CASRVLGQYQETQYF. CDR3 DNA: TGCGCCAGCAGAGTGTTAGGACAGTACCAAGAGACCCAGTACTTC.

The chain uses TRBV7-6 and TRBJ1-3; 7 bases agree with TRBD1. This CDR3 is 16 amino acids long. The germline gives CDR1 SGHVS, CDR2 FNYEAQ. Losses at the gene ends were 4 bases for V and 3 bases for J; bases not matched to a gene: 9. The CDR3 is CASSWGQLGGGNTIYF. The CDR3 coding sequence is TGTGCCAGCAGCTGGGGACAGCTCGGGGGTGGAAACACCATATATTTT.

This clone was seen a single time. V is TRBV20-1 and J is TRBJ1-2; 9 nucleotides align to TRBD1. Germline values: CDR1 DFQATT, CDR2 SNEGSKA (reference sequence). This CDR3 spans 14 amino acids. V lost 3 bases and J lost 8; bases outside the gene matches: 10. The CDR3 sequence: CSASPGTGIVGYTF. The CDR3 DNA reads as TGCAGTGCTAGTCCCGGGACAGGGATAGTAGGCTACACCTTC.

This clone was observed a single time. J is TRBJ2-2 and V is TRBV2; 10 bases map to TRBD2. V shed 1 base and J 1 base; nucleotides not matched to a gene: 0. The CDR3 contains 16 residues. Germline CDR1 reads SNHLY; CDR2 reads FYNNEI. In nucleotides, the CDR3 is TGTGCCAGCAGTGAAGGACTAGCGGGGAACACCGGGGAGCTGTTTTTT. This translates into CASSEGLAGNTGELFF.

The J gene is TRBJ2-7, the V gene TRBV2, with 13 bases identical to TRBD2. J was trimmed by 6 bases and V by 10 bases; bases with no gene match: 6. Germline lookup yields CDR1 SNHLY and CDR2 FYNNEI. The CDR3 is 13 amino acids. The CDR3, as DNA: TGTGCCATCCGGACTAGCGGGAGTGGCGAGCAGTACTTC. Its translation: CAIRTSGSGEQYF.